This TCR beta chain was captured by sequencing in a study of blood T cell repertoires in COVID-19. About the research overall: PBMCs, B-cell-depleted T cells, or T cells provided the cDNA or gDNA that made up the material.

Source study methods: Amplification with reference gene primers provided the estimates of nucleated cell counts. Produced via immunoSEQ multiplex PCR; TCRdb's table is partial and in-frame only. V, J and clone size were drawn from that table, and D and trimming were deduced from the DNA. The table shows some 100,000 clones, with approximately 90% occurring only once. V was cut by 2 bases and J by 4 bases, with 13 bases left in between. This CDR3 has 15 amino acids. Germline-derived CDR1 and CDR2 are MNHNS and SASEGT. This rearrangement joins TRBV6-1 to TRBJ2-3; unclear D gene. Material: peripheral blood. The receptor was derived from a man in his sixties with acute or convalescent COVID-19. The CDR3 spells CASSELRSPADTQYF. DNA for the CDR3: TGTGCCAGCAGTGAACTTCGGTCTCCCGCAGATACGCAGTATTTT.